A single T cell receptor beta chain is shown here with its context. The sample is drawn from a study of long-term antiretroviral therapy in people with HIV. CDR3 length: 16 amino acids. Germline V lookup: CDR1 SGHRS, CDR2 YFSETQ. With V trimmed by 5 bases and J by 4 bases, 11 bases remained unmatched. At the survey level, the v3.0 immunoSEQ assay was run. Method: immunoSEQ multiplex PCR; TCRdb's copy keeps in-frame clones and lacks some. Altogether about 33,000 clones are present, 95% to 96% being singletons, with the ten largest covering under 2.5%. V is TRBV5-1 and J is TRBJ2-1, with 8 bases that match TRBD2. The sequences come from unsorted PBMCs, collected approximately 6.8 years after starting antiretroviral therapy. The clonotype was recovered from a man aged 30-40 years with HIV. CDR3: CASRVRAGVRYNEQFF. The DNA for the CDR3 is TGCGCCAGCAGAGTCAGAGCGGGAGTAAGATACAATGAGCAGTTCTTC.